A single sample gave rise to the 6 T cell receptor beta chains below, sequenced in a study of shared clonotypes between healthy human individuals (TCRdb year 2020). The library was produced with the immunoSEQ multiplex PCR assay. Drawn from immuneACCESS, this table holds only the in-frame rearrangements with V and J called that TCRdb kept. Clones are partly lost; checked studies trace under half to an unresolved V gene and leave the rest unexplained. For this sample the table gives hundreds of thousands of clones, of which roughly 95% were detected only once. The top ten constitute about 0.11% of the sample. For the CD8 naive samples, CD45RO-negative cells were positively selected for CCR7, yielding a CD45RA+CCR7+ population from which TemRA cells were excluded. The sequenced sample was naive CD8+ T cells sorted from blood. The sample's cell subset or site label, decoded: CD45RA+CCR7+. The receptor source for this set is a woman younger than 45 in good health.

Comment on this clone: This sample includes further DNA sequences coding for the same CDR3. The chain has TRBV27 and TRBJ2-3; D remains ambiguous. Germline V CDR1 and CDR2: MNHEY, SMNVEV (reference sequence). Between the trimmed V and J ends, which lost 6 bases and 2 bases, there was a span of 6 bases. The CDR3 extends over 12 amino acids. The CDR3 nucleotides are TGTGCCAGCAGCCCCCCCACAGATACGCAGTATTTT. Translated: CASSPPTDTQYF.

The J gene is TRBJ2-3, the V gene TRBV18; D perhaps matches TRBD2 (6 bases). The CDR3 runs 15 residues. Per germline, CDR1 KGHSH and CDR2 LQKENI. Between the trimmed V and J ends, which lost 3 bases and 5 bases, there was a span of 15 bases. In nucleotides, the CDR3 is TGTGCCAGCTCACCGGTTGGAGGGGCGGGAGATACGCAGTATTTT. Amino acid sequence: CASSPVGGAGDTQYF.

The chain has TRBV27 and TRBJ2-7, with D perhaps being TRBD1 or TRBD2 (5 bases each). Trimming shortened V by 5 bases and J by 2 bases, and 19 bases separated the two germline ends. Germline assignment: CDR1 MNHEY and CDR2 SMNVEV (reference sequence). The CDR3 loop spans 16 amino acids. The CDR3 spells CASSPWGPEPAYEQYF. The CDR3 nucleotides are TGTGCCAGCAGTCCCTGGGGACCGGAGCCTGCCTACGAGCAGTACTTC.

V usage is TRBV5-8 and J usage is TRBJ1-2, with no clear D. This CDR3 is built from 12 residues. From germline, CDR1 is SGHTS and CDR2 YDEGEE. Trimming took off 4 bases at V and 9 bases at J, with 13 bases between the two ends. This CDR3 is CASSNTVRSYTF. The CDR3 DNA reads as TGTGCCAGCAGCAATACAGTGAGGAGCTACACCTTC.

The chain uses TRBV2 and TRBJ2-4; D gene unclear. Looked up from germline, CDR1 is SNHLY and CDR2 is FYNNEI. The CDR3 runs to 14 residues. The V and J ends lost 6 bases and 3 bases respectively, with 12 bases between them. CDR3 bases: TGTGCCAGCAGCCTCTCCGTCTACAAAAACATTCAGTACTTC. As protein: CASSLSVYKNIQYF.

The chain links TRBV29-1 to TRBJ1-1; possibly TRBD1 for D (5 bases). The V and J ends lost 4 bases and 0 bases respectively, with 12 bases between them. Germline CDR1 is SQVTM and CDR2 is ANQGSEA. The CDR3 loop spans 14 amino acids. The CDR3 loop reads CSVVGLLMNTEAFF. The CDR3 coding sequence is TGCAGCGTTGTGGGGCTGCTTATGAACACTGAAGCTTTCTTT.